This TCR beta chain was captured in a study of early stage breast cancer tumors. Overall study findings and caveats: Enriched TCRB sequences shared across patients were mostly commonly generated sequences. Compared with adjacent normal breast tissue, tumors showed roughly 2.5-fold greater T cell density and higher clonality.

This CDR3 region has 15 residues. CDR1 MNHEY and CDR2 SMNVEV come from the germline V gene (reference sequence). The V and J ends lost 0 bases and 3 bases respectively, with 9 bases between them. Data came from immunoSEQ multiplex PCR; TCRdb stores just in-frame clones and leaves some out. Among 65,000 to 75,000 clones, more than 70% were seen once, and the ten largest hold about 4.4%. As concerns this clone: Its antigen is unknown.

The TCR sequence derives from a person in their 40s with breast cancer. The rearrangement uses TRBV27 and TRBJ1-5; D is undetermined. The sample comprised blood. The CDR3 loop reads CASSLSLASNQPQHF. CDR3 sequence (DNA): TGTGCCAGCAGTTTATCCTTGGCCTCCAATCAGCCCCAGCATTTT.